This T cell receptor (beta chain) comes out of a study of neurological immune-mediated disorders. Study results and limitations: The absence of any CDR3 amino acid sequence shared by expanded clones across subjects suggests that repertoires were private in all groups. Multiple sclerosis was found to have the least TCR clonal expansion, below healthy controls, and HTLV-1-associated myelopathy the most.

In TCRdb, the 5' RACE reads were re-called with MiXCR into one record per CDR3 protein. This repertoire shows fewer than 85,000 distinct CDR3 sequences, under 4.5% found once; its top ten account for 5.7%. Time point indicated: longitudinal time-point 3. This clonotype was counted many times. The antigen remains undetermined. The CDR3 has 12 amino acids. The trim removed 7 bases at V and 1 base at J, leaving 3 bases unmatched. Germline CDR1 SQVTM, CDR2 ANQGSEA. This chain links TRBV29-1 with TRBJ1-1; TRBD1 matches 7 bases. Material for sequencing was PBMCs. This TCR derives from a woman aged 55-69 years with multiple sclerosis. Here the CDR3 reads CSANRGNTEAFF. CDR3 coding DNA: TGCAGCGCGAACAGGGGGAACACTGAAGCTTTCTTT.